The rows below give T cell receptor beta chains drawn from one sample of a study of shared clonotypes between healthy human individuals. Generated by immunoSEQ multiplex PCR, the TCRdb table keeps only in-frame clones and is missing some. The sample consists of approximately 480,000 clones, nearly 80% of them appearing once. Material for sequencing was PBMCs. Source of these receptors: a woman in her thirties or forties in good health. Some clones in this sample may be carry-over from other donors' samples. Each CDR3 is given with its conserved first and last residue. Each record gives: V gene, D gene, clone size, J gene, CDR3 DNA, CDR3 protein. D genes are given only for firm matches. Size values are once, few and many counts, or a class for expanded clones, and some rows have none.

TRBV9	TRBD1	.	TRBJ1-2	TGTGCCAGCAGCCCTCGATTACAGGGGGACGATGGCTACACCTTC	CASSPRLQGDDGYTF
TRBV28	.	.	TRBJ1-2	TGTGCCAGCAGCCAATGGGGAGGGTTTAACTATGGCTACACCTTC	CASSQWGGFNYGYTF
TRBV30	.	few	TRBJ1-1	TGTGCCTGGAGTACACCGGGTGTCAGGGATCGAGCTTTCTTT	CAWSTPGVRDRAFF
TRBV27	TRBD1	once	TRBJ2-3	TGTGCCAGCAGTTTACGGGACAGGACCACAGATACGCAGTATTTT	CASSLRDRTTDTQYF
TRBV28	.	.	TRBJ1-2	TGTGCCAGCAGGGTAAGGCTGTCCCCTTGGAGCGGCTACACCTTC	CASRVRLSPWSGYTF
TRBV5-6	TRBD1	.	TRBJ2-7	TGTGCCAGCAGCCCCGGACAGGGGTCCTACGAGCAGTACTTC	CASSPGQGSYEQYF
TRBV5-6	TRBD2	.	TRBJ2-2	TGTGCCAGCAGCCCACACCTGGGGCGGGAGGGCCGTCGCACCGGGGAGCTGTTTTTT	CASSPHLGREGRRTGELFF
TRBV6-1	.	.	TRBJ2-3	TGTGCCAGCAGTGTAACACTCACAGATACGCAGTATTTT	CASSVTLTDTQYF
TRBV5-1	.	.	TRBJ2-3	TGCGCCAGCAGTGTGAGGAGCACAGATACGCAGTATTTT	CASSVRSTDTQYF
TRBV6-4	.	.	TRBJ2-1	TGTGCCAGCAGTGCGGGTAGCGGCTACAATGAGCAGTTCTTC	CASSAGSGYNEQFF
TRBV19	.	.	TRBJ2-5	TGTGCCAGTAGTATTGGGGGGGGGCGTGAGACCCAGTACTTC	CASSIGGGRETQYF
TRBV30	TRBD1	few	TRBJ1-1	TGTGCCTGGAGTTCAGGGACAGTGAACACTGAAGCTTTCTTT	CAWSSGTVNTEAFF
TRBV6-4	TRBD1	.	TRBJ2-2	TGTGCCAGCAGCCTGAACGGACAGGGTTTAAACACCGGGGAGCTGTTTTTT	CASSLNGQGLNTGELFF
TRBV28	TRBD1	once	TRBJ1-4	TGTGCCAGCATGCCCCAGGGGGCGCCTAATGAAAAACTGTTTTTT	CASMPQGAPNEKLFF
TRBV28	TRBD2	once	TRBJ2-1	TGTGCCAGCGAAGGGACTAGCGGGCAAACCTTCTCCTACAATGAGCAGTTCTTC	CASEGTSGQTFSYNEQFF